Below are 9 T cell receptor beta chains sequenced from a single sample in a study of blood T cell repertoires in COVID-19. Sequencing used immunoSEQ multiplex PCR; TCRdb keeps in-frame clones, though not all of them. The table records roughly 340,000 clones, around nine tenths of them present only once. Sequences were obtained from peripheral blood. These receptor sequences come from a woman under 30 who had recovered from COVID-19.

The J gene is TRBJ2-1, the V gene TRBV10-3, with 9 bases fitting TRBD1. Germline CDR1 is ENHRY and CDR2 is SYGVKD. V trimming: 5 bases; J trimming: 4 bases; junction bases outside the gene matches: 9. CDR3 length: 16 residues. The CDR3 nucleotides read TGTGCCATCAGTTCCGCCGGGACAGGGCTATACAATGAGCAGTTCTTC. Encoded protein: CAISSAGTGLYNEQFF.

The V gene is TRBV27, the J gene TRBJ2-7, with TRBD1 identical over 9 bases. The V gene end was trimmed by 6 bases and the J gene end by 5 bases; junction bases not matched to a gene: 2. This CDR3 comprises 12 residues. Germline loops: CDR1 MNHEY, CDR2 SMNVEV (reference sequence). The CDR3 protein is CASRGQGDEQYV. CDR3 DNA: TGTGCCAGCAGGGGACAGGGTGACGAGCAGTACGTC.

This CDR3 is CASSPFGGSSGAAKNIQYF. As DNA, the CDR3 is TGTGCCAGCAGCCCATTTGGCGGCTCGAGCGGGGCGGCCAAAAACATTCAGTACTTC. The gene calls are TRBV5-6 and TRBJ2-4; 7 bases are a match to TRBD2. The CDR3 sequence is 19 residues long. The J segment lost 1 base and the V segment lost 4 bases, leaving 17 bases of the junction unmatched. From germline, CDR1 is SGHDT and CDR2 YYEEEE.

The rearrangement links TRBV28 to TRBJ2-3; 7 bases match TRBD1. With V trimmed by 4 bases and J by 0 bases, 7 bases remained unmatched. Germline loops: CDR1 MDHEN, CDR2 SYDVKM. The CDR3 contains 16 residues. In nucleotides, the CDR3 is TGTGCCAGCAGTTCTTACGACAGGGATAGCACAGATACGCAGTATTTT. Translation gives CASSSYDRDSTDTQYF.

V is TRBV4-1 and J is TRBJ1-1; the D is unclear. Trimming shortened V by 5 bases and J by 0 bases, and 13 bases separated the two germline ends. The CDR3 is 15 residues long. Germline loops: CDR1 MGHRA, CDR2 YSYEKL. The CDR3 DNA reads as TGCGCCAGCAGCACAACAGATTGGGTGAACACTGAAGCTTTCTTT. It is translated as CASSTTDWVNTEAFF.

J is TRBJ2-2 and V is TRBV4-3, with D possibly being TRBD2 (6 bases). The germline V and J ends were trimmed by 0 bases and 7 bases, with 12 bases remaining between them. Per the germline V gene, CDR1 is LGHNA and CDR2 is YSLEER. The CDR3 sequence is 15 residues long. The CDR3 DNA reads TGCGCCAGCAGCCAAGATCCGGAGGGAATCGGGGAGCTGTTTTTT. Amino acids: CASSQDPEGIGELFF.

V gene TRBV7-9 combines with J gene TRBJ2-1; the match to TRBD2 covers 7 bases. The CDR3 totals 16 residues. With 0 bases clipped from V and 0 bases from J, the junction kept 2 bases outside the gene matches. Germline CDR1 reads SEHNR; CDR2 reads FQNEAQ (reference sequence). The DNA for the CDR3 is TGTGCCAGCAGCTTAGCCCGCGGGAGCTCCTACAATGAGCAGTTCTTC. Encoded protein: CASSLARGSSYNEQFF.

V and J are TRBV23-1 and TRBJ2-7; D gene ambiguous. TRBV23-1 counts as an open reading frame of uncertain function. The CDR3 covers 11 residues. V was pared by 6 bases and J by 10 bases, with 13 bases between. In nucleotides, the CDR3 is TGCGCCAGCAGCCACCTCCCCTACCAGTACGTC. Translating gives CASSHLPYQYV.

V gene TRBV24-1 combines with J gene TRBJ2-7, with 8 nucleotides matching TRBD1. Germline lookup yields CDR1 KGHDR and CDR2 SFDVKD. The ends lost 5 bases at V and 4 bases at J; junction bases unmatched: 9. The CDR3 is 15 residues long. CDR3 residues: CATSALGQGSYEQYV. The CDR3, as DNA: TGTGCCACCAGTGCCCTTGGACAGGGTTCTTACGAGCAGTACGTC.